The entry below describes one T cell receptor (beta chain). Its antigen remains unknown. Germline loops: CDR1 SGHNT, CDR2 YYREEE (reference sequence). The V gene lost 4 bases and the J gene lost 2 bases, with 13 bases spanning the gap. The CDR3 has 14 residues. Regarding time point: week 35, safety follow-up. Topical imiquimod accompanied each vaccine dose, which consisted of 300 ug of mutant IDH1 20-mer peptide. Patients, over weeks 1, 3, 5, 7, 11, 15, 19 and 23, received a total of eight vaccinations. The study enrolled donors with new WHO grade 3 or 4 IDH1-mutant, ATRX-lost astrocytomas. This record comes from a study of a mutant IDH1 vaccine in newly diagnosed glioma. For the study at large: Prior therapy was radiotherapy, temozolomide, or both; most received both.

The repertoire was sequenced with immunoSEQ multiplex PCR; TCRdb's copy has only in-frame clones and lacks some. The sample lists about 50,000 clones, around 80% occurring once. The rearrangement links TRBV5-4 to TRBJ2-7; no firm D call. The receptor was isolated from a woman between 18 and 29 years old with glioma. Sequenced material: PBMCs, taken from a glioma patient whose treatment included an IDH1 peptide vaccine. The CDR3 sequence is CASSPRLNPYEQYF. The CDR3 coding sequence is TGTGCCAGCAGCCCCCGACTTAATCCCTACGAGCAGTACTTC. Supplemented by reference TRBV5-4 and TRBJ2-7, the full variable domain reads ETGVTQSPTHLIKTRGQQVTLRCSSQSGHNTVSWYQQALGQGPQFIFQYYREEENGRGNFPPRFSGLQFPNYSSELNVNALELDDSALYLCASSPRLNPYEQYFGPGTRLTVT.